This entry lists 6 T cell receptor beta chains sequenced from one sample in a study of blood T cell repertoires in COVID-19. Sequencing was performed with immunoSEQ multiplex PCR; in TCRdb, only in-frame clones are kept and a portion is missing. The data contain around 400,000 clones, roughly 86% of them singletons. The sequenced material came from peripheral blood. These TCRs come from a woman between 25 and 40 years old with COVID-19, enrolled during active disease.

In this sample, this clone turned up a few times. The CDR3 region has the DNA TGTGCCAGCAGCCAAGCCCCCCTAAAGGACAGGGGCTATGGCTACACCTTC. This gives the protein CASSQAPLKDRGYGYTF. The V call is TRBV14, the J call TRBJ1-2; 9 positions match TRBD1. The ends lost 1 base at V and 4 bases at J; junction bases unmatched: 10. Germline V lookup: CDR1 SGHDN, CDR2 FVKESK. CDR3 length: 17 amino acids. Full variable domain (rest looked up from reference TRBV14 and TRBJ1-2): EAGVTQFPSHSVIEKGQTVTLRCDPISGHDNLYWYRRVMGKEIKFLLHFVKESKQDESGMPNNRFLAERTGGTYSTLKVQPAELEDSGVYFCASSQAPLKDRGYGYTFGSGTRLTVV.

This chain links TRBV19 with TRBJ1-2, with unresolved D. The V and J ends lost 2 bases and 2 bases respectively, with 6 bases between them. CDR1 and CDR2 from the germline V gene are LNHDA and SQIVND (reference sequence). The CDR3 has 13 residues. CDR3 loop: CASSISGNYGYTF. The CDR3 DNA reads as TGTGCCAGTAGTATATCGGGAAACTATGGCTACACCTTC.

DNA for the CDR3: TGTGCCAGCAGTTTTGCGGGGGGGGAGCAGTTCTTC. Translated: CASSFAGGEQFF. The chain links TRBV12-3 or TRBV12-4 to TRBJ2-1; 9 nucleotides line up with TRBD2. This CDR3 spans 12 amino acids. The V segment lost 3 bases and the J segment 10 bases; nucleotides outside the gene matches: 1.

The chain has TRBV5-6 and TRBJ2-3; 7 bases map to TRBD2. Losses at the gene ends were 6 bases for V and 3 bases for J; bases not matched to a gene: 13. The CDR3 spans 16 residues. Germline V gene data show CDR1 as SGHDT and CDR2 as YYEEEE. The CDR3 DNA reads as TGTGCCAGCAACTTAGGAACTAGCGTAATAACAGATACGCAGTATTTT. It translates to CASNLGTSVITDTQYF. Full variable domain (outside the CDR3, taken from reference TRBV5-6 and TRBJ2-3): DAGVTQSPTHLIKTRGQQVTLRCSPKSGHDTVSWYQQALGQGPQFIFQYYEEEERQRGNFPDRFSGHQFPNYSSELNVNALLLGDSALYLCASNLGTSVITDTQYFGPGTRLTVL.

The chain joins TRBV29-1 to TRBJ1-2, with D maybe TRBD1 (5 bases). Germline CDR1 SQVTM, CDR2 ANQGSEA. V was clipped by 1 base and J by 8 bases, with 14 bases between them. The CDR3 length is 13 residues. The CDR3 protein is CSVEVGLSEGYTF. The DNA of the CDR3 is TGCAGCGTTGAAGTGGGGCTTTCGGAAGGCTACACCTTC.

This chain uses TRBV19 with TRBJ2-4; 12 bases agree with TRBD2. The CDR3 consists of 16 residues. Losses at the gene ends were 4 bases for V and 8 bases for J; bases not matched to a gene: 9. Germline CDR1 LNHDA, CDR2 SQIVND (reference sequence). CDR3 DNA: TGTGCCAGTAGTACCAATCCTAGCGGGAGGGGTTACATTCAGTACTTC. This sequence encodes CASSTNPSGRGYIQYF.